The 29 T cell receptor beta chains in this list originate from one sample, sequenced in a study of response to subunit inactivated influenza vaccine. TCRdb ran MiXCR on the RT-PCR reads and lists one entry per CDR3 protein. The sample includes 650,000 to 700,000 distinct CDR3 sequences, 15% to 19% seen only once; the top ten take roughly 10%. Sequences were derived from PBMCs from blood, sampled approximately 13 days after vaccination. All receptors come from a man aged 50 or older who received an inactivated influenza vaccine.

This clonotype appeared a few times. The genes are TRBV6-5 and TRBJ2-7, with TRBD2 matching over 10 bases. Germline V lookup: CDR1 MNHEY, CDR2 SVGAGI. V was pared by 2 bases and J by 3 bases, with 13 bases of the junction left unmatched. The CDR3 runs 18 residues. DNA for the CDR3: TGTGCCAGCAGTTACCCAGCGGGAGGGCCCTCGCCCTTCTACGAGCAGTACTTC. This encodes CASSYPAGGPSPFYEQYF.

The chain combines TRBV12-3 or TRBV12-4 with TRBJ1-5, with TRBD1 matching over 7 bases. With 6 bases clipped from V and 2 bases from J, the junction kept 10 bases outside the gene matches. The CDR3 has 16 residues. Written as DNA, the CDR3 is TGTGCCAGCAGACGGACAGGCGGGATCGGCAATCAGCCCCAGCATTTT. It translates to CASRRTGGIGNQPQHF.

The J gene is TRBJ2-3, the V gene TRBV5-5; D gene uncertain. The CDR3 is made up of 13 amino acids. CDR1 is SGHKS and CDR2 is YYEKEE in the germline V gene (reference sequence). Trimming took off 4 bases at V and 3 bases at J, with 9 bases between the two ends. CDR3 in amino acids: CASSLPRTDTQYF. CDR3 nucleotide sequence: TGTGCCAGCAGCCTGCCGAGAACAGATACGCAGTATTTT.

The gene calls are TRBV9 and TRBJ2-3; 10 positions agree with TRBD2. Per germline, CDR1 SGDLS and CDR2 YYNGEE. This CDR3 contains 17 residues. Trimming took 0 bases from V and 0 from J; bases not matched to a gene: 4. CDR3 amino acids: CASSVALAGTSTDTQYF. Here the CDR3 DNA reads TGTGCCAGCAGCGTAGCACTAGCGGGGACTAGCACAGATACGCAGTATTTT.

In its sample, this clonotype was seen a few times. The J gene is TRBJ2-1, the V gene TRBV5-1; TRBD2 aligns across 8 bases. After removal of 6 bases from V and 5 bases from J, the junction contained 13 bases not matched to a gene. The germline V gene has CDR1 SGHRS and CDR2 YFSETQ. The CDR3 totals 16 residues. The CDR3 DNA follows: TGCGCCAGCACCCGGGGGGGAGCAGGAGTGAACAATGAGCAGTTCTTC. The encoded protein is CASTRGGAGVNNEQFF.

The genes are TRBV2 and TRBJ2-7; a weak D match, TRBD2 (6 bases). Germline V gene data show CDR1 as SNHLY and CDR2 as FYNNEI. This CDR3 comprises 14 residues. Trimming stripped 6 bases from V and 6 bases from J, with 18 bases between. CDR3 in amino acids: CASSIRPGAGEQYF. The DNA for the CDR3 is TGTGCCAGCAGCATTCGACCGGGAGCGGGCGAGCAGTACTTC.

The V and J genes are TRBV30 and TRBJ2-1, with D perhaps matching TRBD2 (6 bases). The CDR3 runs to 14 residues. V dropped 7 bases and J dropped 4 bases, with 17 bases sitting between them. Germline values: CDR1 GTSNPN, CDR2 SVGIG (reference sequence). CDR3 in amino acids: CALLAQAGYNEQFF. CDR3 nucleotides: TGTGCCTTGCTAGCGCAAGCCGGATACAATGAGCAGTTCTTC.

This chain's CDR3 is CSARSVTRGGNEQFF. The CDR3 DNA sequence: TGCAGTGCTAGATCAGTCACGCGGGGGGGCAATGAGCAGTTCTTC. This chain links TRBV20-1 with TRBJ2-1, with 9 positions matching TRBD2. The CDR3 extends over 15 amino acids. The V gene end was trimmed by 2 bases and the J gene end by 6 bases; junction bases not matched to a gene: 8. From germline, CDR1 is DFQATT and CDR2 SNEGSKA (reference sequence).

The table lists this clonotype with many counts. This chain uses TRBV24-1 with TRBJ2-7; tentatively, D is TRBD2 (6 bases). CDR3 size: 15 residues. V lost 3 bases to trimming and J lost 1 base, with 12 bases between them. Germline lookup yields CDR1 KGHDR and CDR2 SFDVKD. CDR3 region: CATSDAGTPSYEQYF. CDR3 nucleotide sequence: TGTGCCACCAGTGATGCCGGGACTCCGTCCTACGAGCAGTACTTC.

The table lists this clonotype with a few counts. V gene TRBV6-2 or TRBV6-3 combines with J gene TRBJ2-7; possible D gene TRBD1, 6 bases. V lost 2 bases and J 3 bases, leaving 11 bases between the germline ends. The CDR3 is 14 residues long. Germline V gene lookup returns CDR1 MNHEY and CDR2 SVGEGT. CDR3 nucleotides: TGTGCCAGCAGTTACGCCGGACAGCGCTACGAGCAGTACTTC. Its translation is CASSYAGQRYEQYF.

The rearrangement links TRBV3-1 to TRBJ2-7; 8 nucleotides agree with TRBD2. Germline loops: CDR1 LGHDT, CDR2 YNNKEL (reference sequence). V shed 5 bases and J 12 bases; nucleotides not matched to a gene: 6. This CDR3 has 11 residues. This CDR3 is CASSGGTRRYF. The CDR3 region has the DNA TGTGCCAGCAGCGGCGGGACTAGGAGGTACTTC.

This rearrangement joins TRBV6-5 to TRBJ2-1, with TRBD2 matching 7 bases. The V segment lost 2 bases and the J segment 4 bases; nucleotides outside the gene matches: 14. The germline V gene has CDR1 MNHEY and CDR2 SVGAGI. The CDR3 is 18 residues long. Here the CDR3 reads CASSYPTERGHLYNEQFF. For the CDR3, the DNA is TGTGCCAGCAGTTACCCCACCGAGCGGGGCCACCTTTACAATGAGCAGTTCTTC.

There are many counts of this clonotype. One end of the junction varies from germline; a read error may be responsible. V usage is TRBV5-1 and J usage is TRBJ2-1, with 9 positions matching TRBD1. Per germline, CDR1 SGHRS and CDR2 YFSETQ. CDR3 length: 15 residues. CDR3 coding DNA: TGTGCCAGCAGCTCACAGGGGGCCTCCTACAATGAGCAGTTCTTC. The encoded protein is CASSSQGASYNEQFF.

This clonotype has a count of ten or more. This chain links TRBV5-1 with TRBJ1-3, with D maybe TRBD1 (5 bases). CDR3 length: 15 amino acids. Germline CDR1 reads SGHRS; CDR2 reads YFSETQ. V was shortened by 6 bases and J by 2 bases, with 15 bases between the two germline ends. This CDR3 reads CASNRDGGPGNTIYF. The CDR3 DNA reads TGCGCCAGCAACCGGGACGGCGGTCCTGGAAACACCATATATTTT.

This chain connects TRBV28 to TRBJ2-2; D is ambiguous. CDR1 and CDR2 (germline): MDHEN, SYDVKM. The V end lost 7 bases, the J end lost 4 bases, and 10 bases lay between the germline ends. The CDR3 is made up of 13 amino acids. The CDR3 DNA sequence: TGTGCCAGCACGGCGGACGGCACCGGGGAGCTGTTTTTT. Encoded protein: CASTADGTGELFF.

The CDR3 sequence: CASSFGREAFF. CDR3 in DNA: TGTGCCAGCAGTTTCGGACGCGAAGCTTTCTTT. J is TRBJ1-1 and V is TRBV25-1; D is ambiguous. The germline V gene encodes CDR1 MGHDK and CDR2 SYGVNS. The CDR3 is made up of 11 amino acids. V lost 5 bases to trimming and J lost 8 bases, with 9 bases between them.

The chain couples TRBV25-1 to TRBJ2-1; TRBD2 matches 8 bases. CDR1 MGHDK and CDR2 SYGVNS come from the germline V gene. This CDR3 region has 14 residues. With 4 bases clipped from V and 7 bases from J, the junction kept 6 bases outside the gene matches. CDR3 sequence: CASSVPGLVNEQFF. DNA of the CDR3: TGTGCCAGCAGTGTCCCGGGACTAGTAAATGAGCAGTTCTTC.

This clonotype occurred once. The chain combines TRBV5-1 with TRBJ2-1, with 8 nucleotides matching TRBD1. Trimming at V came to 0 bases and at J to 8 bases, leaving 10 bases not matched to a gene. Germline lookup yields CDR1 SGHRS and CDR2 YFSETQ. This CDR3 contains 16 residues. CDR3 nucleotide sequence: TGCGCCAGCAGCTTGGGGGGGGCAGGGGGCCTTGATGAGCAGTTCTTC. Translated: CASSLGGAGGLDEQFF.

The V gene is TRBV7-3, the J gene TRBJ2-2, with 8 bases fitting TRBD2. CDR3 length equals 15 residues. The ends lost 5 bases at V and 3 bases at J; junction bases unmatched: 5. Germline lookup yields CDR1 SGHTA and CDR2 FQGTGA. The chain's CDR3 is CASSPRGGHTGELFF. The CDR3 region has the DNA TGTGCCAGCAGCCCCCGGGGGGGGCACACCGGGGAGCTGTTTTTT. Supplemented by reference TRBV7-3 and TRBJ2-2, the full variable domain reads GAGVSQTPSNKVTEKGKYVELRCDPISGHTALYWYRQSLGQGPEFLIYFQGTGAADDSGLPNDRFFAVRPEGSVSTLKIQRTERGDSAVYLCASSPRGGHTGELFFGEGSRLTVL.

The chain uses TRBV9 and TRBJ2-3; 7 bases map to TRBD2. Trimming took 1 base from V and 1 from J; bases not matched to a gene: 3. The CDR3 spans 15 residues. Germline CDR1 reads SGDLS; CDR2 reads YYNGEE. The CDR3: CASSVLAERTDTQYF. CDR3 bases: TGTGCCAGCAGCGTACTAGCGGAACGCACAGATACGCAGTATTTT. The variable domain in full, with the rest retrieved from reference TRBV9 and TRBJ2-3, is DSGVTQTPKHLITATGQRVTLRCSPRSGDLSVYWYQQSLDQGLQFLIQYYNGEERAKGNILERFSAQQFPDLHSELNLSSLELGDSALYFCASSVLAERTDTQYFGPGTRLTVL.

The chain links TRBV20-1 to TRBJ2-1; TRBD2 is a possible D gene (6 bases). The CDR3 consists of 15 residues. Germline V gene data show CDR1 as DFQATT and CDR2 as SNEGSKA (reference sequence). V lost 2 bases, J lost 1 base, and 12 bases lay in between. Here the CDR3 DNA reads TGCAGTGCTAGAAGGCTCGGGGGTTCCTACAATGAGCAGTTCTTC. Its translation is CSARRLGGSYNEQFF.

The V and J genes are TRBV11-2 and TRBJ2-5, with TRBD1 matching over 7 bases. Germline V lookup: CDR1 SGHAT, CDR2 FQNNGV. The CDR3 extends over 15 amino acids. J was trimmed by 5 bases and V by 4 bases; bases with no gene match: 10. The CDR3 DNA reads as TGTGCCAGCAGCTCGTACAGGGGATCGGGGGAGACCCAGTACTTC. It is translated as CASSSYRGSGETQYF.

V gene TRBV5-1 combines with J gene TRBJ2-5; 7 nucleotides align to TRBD1. V shed 4 bases, J shed 5 bases, and the junction held 14 bases outside the gene matches. The CDR3 sequence is 16 residues long. The germline V gene has CDR1 SGHRS and CDR2 YFSETQ. This chain's CDR3 is CASSLGQENRQETQYF. DNA of the CDR3: TGCGCCAGCAGCCTAGGACAGGAGAACCGCCAGGAGACCCAGTACTTC.

The chain carries TRBV6-2 or TRBV6-3 and TRBJ2-2, with 9 positions matching TRBD1. CDR3 length equals 16 residues. After removal of 2 bases from V and 7 bases from J, the junction contained 8 bases not matched to a gene. Germline assignment: CDR1 MNHEY and CDR2 SVGEGT. The CDR3 coding sequence is TGTGCCAGCAGTTACGGGGACAGGGCAATCAACGGGGAGCTGTTTTTT. Translated: CASSYGDRAINGELFF.

This clonotype was seen at least ten times. J is TRBJ2-7 and V is TRBV11-1; D uncertain. Trimming left V 0 bases short and J 2 bases short, with 8 bases between. The CDR3 covers 14 residues. In germline, CDR1 is SGHAT, CDR2 FQDESV (reference sequence). The CDR3 DNA follows: TGTGCCAGCAGCTTAGCGGGCAGCGCCTACGAGCAGTACTTC. Translation gives CASSLAGSAYEQYF. Together with reference TRBV11-1 and TRBJ2-7, the CDR3 gives the full variable domain: EAEVAQSPRYKITEKSQAVAFWCDPISGHATLYWYRQILGQGPELLVQFQDESVVDDSQLPKDRFSAERLKGVDSTLKIQPAELGDSAMYLCASSLAGSAYEQYFGPGTRLTVT.

CDR3 protein: CSVLDGLSGPQHF. CDR3 nucleotide sequence: TGCAGCGTTTTAGACGGCCTGTCGGGACCCCAGCATTTT. The rearrangement joins TRBV29-1 to TRBJ1-5; D gene uncertain. Germline V lookup: CDR1 SQVTM, CDR2 ANQGSEA. V was cut by 5 bases and J by 10 bases, with 18 bases left in between. The CDR3 has 13 residues. Full variable domain (rest looked up from reference TRBV29-1 and TRBJ1-5): SAVISQKPSRDICQRGTSLTIQCQVDSQVTMMFWYRQQPGQSLTLIATANQGSEATYESGFVIDKFPISRPNLTFSTLTVSNMSPEDSSIYLCSVLDGLSGPQHFGDGTRLSIL.

This clonotype came up a few times. The V gene is TRBV5-1, the J gene TRBJ2-7, with D unclear. CDR1 SGHRS and CDR2 YFSETQ come from the germline V gene. This CDR3 has 16 amino acids. The V end was cut by 6 bases, the J end by 1 base, with 20 bases between. Written as DNA, the CDR3 is TGCGCCAGCACCGACCTTCCGGTAGCCAGTTCCTACGAGCAGTACTTC. Its translation: CASTDLPVASSYEQYF.

The gene calls are TRBV6-1 and TRBJ2-3; D is uncertain. V was cut by 2 bases and J by 1 base, with 10 bases left in between. CDR3 size: 15 residues. Germline CDR1 reads MNHNS; CDR2 reads SASEGT. DNA for the CDR3: TGTGCCAGCAGTGAATCCCTCTGGGGCACAGATACGCAGTATTTT. Protein: CASSESLWGTDTQYF.

Many counts were recorded for this clonotype. This chain joins TRBV12-3 or TRBV12-4 and TRBJ2-3; D remains unclear. V dropped 6 bases and J dropped 2 bases, with 9 bases sitting between them. This CDR3 is built from 13 residues. The CDR3 DNA is TGTGCCAGCAGACTTCCTAACACAGATACGCAGTATTTT. This gives the protein CASRLPNTDTQYF.